This T cell receptor beta chain was identified during a study of OX40 agonist ivuxolimab in advanced cancers. Study results and caveats: There were also nonresponders showing low normalized T-cell clonal expansion.

Concerning this clone itself: Its specificity is unknown.

TCRdb keeps only in-frame clones here, not all; method: immunoSEQ multiplex PCR. This sample yields 57,000 or so clones, of which roughly 84% are seen a single time; approximately 4.4% belongs to the top ten. The CDR3 runs 12 residues. The V and J ends lost 7 bases and 4 bases respectively, with 14 bases between them. Germline CDR1 and CDR2: SQVTM and ANQGSEA. The input for sequencing was CD4+ or CD8+ T cells sorted from blood, taken in a trial of the OX40 agonist ivuxolimab. This clonotype was sampled from an adult with an advanced solid tumor such as melanoma, head and neck, liver or kidney cancer. The chain recombines TRBV29-1 with TRBJ2-7; D call uncertain. The CDR3 sequence: CSASMVSYEQYF. The CDR3 bases are TGCAGCGCCTCTATGGTTTCGTACGAGCAGTACTTC.